This paragraph covers one T cell receptor beta chain sequence. This CDR3 contains 14 residues. V was cut by 3 bases and J by 4 bases, with 9 bases left in between. Germline CDR1 is SGHDN and CDR2 is FVKESK. The source of the sample is a study of T-cell reconstitution after alpha-beta-depleted transplantation in children. Preparation of the TCRbeta library was carried out with unique molecular identifiers. TCRdb analysed the PCR reads with MiXCR anew, one entry per CDR3 protein. The table shows about 500,000 distinct CDR3 sequences, with 30% to 35% occurring only once. Sample: PBMCs from the stem cell graft donor, taken from the stem cell graft. The V gene is TRBV14, the J gene TRBJ1-4, with D possibly matching TRBD1 (5 bases). The sequence came from a human donor who donated a stem cell graft to a child with aplastic anemia. CDR3 in DNA: TGTGCCAGCAGCCATGGACAAAGTAATGAAAAACTGTTTTTT. Translated: CASSHGQSNEKLFF.